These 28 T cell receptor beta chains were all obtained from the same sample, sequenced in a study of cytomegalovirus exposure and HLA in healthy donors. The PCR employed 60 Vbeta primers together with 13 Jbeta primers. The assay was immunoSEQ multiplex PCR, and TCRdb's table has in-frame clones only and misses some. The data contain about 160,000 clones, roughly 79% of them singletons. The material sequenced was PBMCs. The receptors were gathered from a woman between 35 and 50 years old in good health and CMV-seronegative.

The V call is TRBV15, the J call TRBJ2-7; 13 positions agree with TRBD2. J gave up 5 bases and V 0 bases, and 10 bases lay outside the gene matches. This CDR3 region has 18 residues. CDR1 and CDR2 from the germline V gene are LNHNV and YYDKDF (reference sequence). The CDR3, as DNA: TGTGCCACCAGCAGAGATCTCGTTAGACTAGCGGGAGGAGACGAGCAGTACTTC. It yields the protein CATSRDLVRLAGGDEQYF.

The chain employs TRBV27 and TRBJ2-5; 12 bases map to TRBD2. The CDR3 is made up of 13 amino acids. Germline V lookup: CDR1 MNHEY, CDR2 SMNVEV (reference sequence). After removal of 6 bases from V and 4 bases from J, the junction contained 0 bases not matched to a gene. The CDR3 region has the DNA TGTGCCAGCAGACTAGCGGGAGGAGAGACCCAGTACTTC. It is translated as CASRLAGGETQYF.

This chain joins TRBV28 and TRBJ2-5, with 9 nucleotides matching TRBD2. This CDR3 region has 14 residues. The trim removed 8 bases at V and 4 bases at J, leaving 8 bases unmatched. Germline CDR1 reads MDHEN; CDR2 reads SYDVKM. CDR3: CASLRREGRETQYF. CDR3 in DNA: TGTGCCAGCCTTCGGCGGGAGGGCCGAGAGACCCAGTACTTC.

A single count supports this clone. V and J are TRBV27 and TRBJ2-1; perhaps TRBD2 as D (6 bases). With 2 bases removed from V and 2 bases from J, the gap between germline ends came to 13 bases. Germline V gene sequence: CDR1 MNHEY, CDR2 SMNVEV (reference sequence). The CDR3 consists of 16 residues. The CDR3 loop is CASSLGTGVAYNEQFF. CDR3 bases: TGTGCCAGCAGTTTAGGGACGGGAGTGGCCTACAATGAGCAGTTCTTC.

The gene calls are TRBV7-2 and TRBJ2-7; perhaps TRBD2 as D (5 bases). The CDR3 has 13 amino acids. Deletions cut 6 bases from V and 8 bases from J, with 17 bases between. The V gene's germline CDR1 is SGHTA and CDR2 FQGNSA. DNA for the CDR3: TGTGCCAGCAGTTCCTCCCAAGGACTCAAGCAGTACTTC. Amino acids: CASSSSQGLKQYF.

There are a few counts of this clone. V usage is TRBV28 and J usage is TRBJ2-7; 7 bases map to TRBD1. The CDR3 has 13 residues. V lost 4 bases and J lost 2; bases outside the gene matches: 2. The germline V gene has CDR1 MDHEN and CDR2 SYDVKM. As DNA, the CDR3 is TGTGCCAGCAGTTGGGGACAGACCTACGAGCAGTACTTC. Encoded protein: CASSWGQTYEQYF.

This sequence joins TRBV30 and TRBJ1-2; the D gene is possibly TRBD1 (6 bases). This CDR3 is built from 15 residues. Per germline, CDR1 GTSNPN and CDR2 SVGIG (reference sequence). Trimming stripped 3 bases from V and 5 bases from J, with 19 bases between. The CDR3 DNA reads TGTGCCTGGAGCGCTACCCGGACAGTCCAGTATGGCTACACCTTC. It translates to CAWSATRTVQYGYTF.

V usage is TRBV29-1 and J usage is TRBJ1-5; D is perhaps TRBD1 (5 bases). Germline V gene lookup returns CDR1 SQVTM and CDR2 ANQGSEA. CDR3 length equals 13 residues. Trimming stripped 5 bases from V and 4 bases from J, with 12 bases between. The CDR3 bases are TGCAGCGTTTCCCGGGACTGGAATCAGCCCCAGCATTTT. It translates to CSVSRDWNQPQHF.

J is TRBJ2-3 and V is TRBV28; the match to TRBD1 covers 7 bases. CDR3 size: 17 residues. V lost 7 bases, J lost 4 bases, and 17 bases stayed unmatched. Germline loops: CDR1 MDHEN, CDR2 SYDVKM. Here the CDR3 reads CASITARGTVFADTQYF. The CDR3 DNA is TGTGCCAGCATTACGGCCAGGGGGACGGTCTTTGCAGATACGCAGTATTTT.

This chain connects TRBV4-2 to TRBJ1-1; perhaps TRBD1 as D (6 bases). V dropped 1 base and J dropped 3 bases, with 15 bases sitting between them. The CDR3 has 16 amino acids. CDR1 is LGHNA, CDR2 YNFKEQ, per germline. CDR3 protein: CASSQGAGTLYTEAFF. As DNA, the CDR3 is TGTGCCAGCAGCCAAGGGGCTGGGACACTCTACACTGAAGCTTTCTTT.

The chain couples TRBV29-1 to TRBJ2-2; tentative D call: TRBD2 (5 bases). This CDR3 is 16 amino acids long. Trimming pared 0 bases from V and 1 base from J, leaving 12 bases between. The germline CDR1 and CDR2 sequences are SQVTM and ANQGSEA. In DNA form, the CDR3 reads TGCAGCGTTGAAGATCTAAGCGGAATGAACACCGGGGAGCTGTTTTTT. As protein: CSVEDLSGMNTGELFF.

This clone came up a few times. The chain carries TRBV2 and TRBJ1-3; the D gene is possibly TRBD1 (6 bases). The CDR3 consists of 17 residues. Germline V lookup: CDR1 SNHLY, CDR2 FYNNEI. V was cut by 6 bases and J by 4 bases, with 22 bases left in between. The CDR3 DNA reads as TGTGCCAGCAGAAACCTCGGACAGAATAAGGGAGGAAACACCATATATTTT. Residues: CASRNLGQNKGGNTIYF.

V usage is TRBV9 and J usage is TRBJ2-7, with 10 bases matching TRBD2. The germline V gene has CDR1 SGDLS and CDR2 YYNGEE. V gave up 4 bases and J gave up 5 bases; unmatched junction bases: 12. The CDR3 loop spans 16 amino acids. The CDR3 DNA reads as TGTGCCAGCAGCCCGAGCCCCCTAGCGGGAGTCCACGAGCAGTACTTC. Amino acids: CASSPSPLAGVHEQYF.

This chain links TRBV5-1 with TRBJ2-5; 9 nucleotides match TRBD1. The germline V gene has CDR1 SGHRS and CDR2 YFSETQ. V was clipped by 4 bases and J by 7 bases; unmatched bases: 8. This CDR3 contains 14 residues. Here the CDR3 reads CASSPGTGKVTQYF. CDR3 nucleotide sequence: TGCGCCAGCAGCCCCGGGACAGGGAAAGTGACCCAGTACTTC.

CDR3 bases: TGTGCCAGCAGTACGGGACTCCTCTATGGCTACACCTTC. As protein: CASSTGLLYGYTF. The rearrangement joins TRBV9 to TRBJ1-2; D is perhaps TRBD1 (5 bases). The CDR3 spans 13 residues. Between the trimmed V and J ends, which lost 5 bases and 4 bases, there was a span of 12 bases. CDR1 is SGDLS, CDR2 YYNGEE, per germline.

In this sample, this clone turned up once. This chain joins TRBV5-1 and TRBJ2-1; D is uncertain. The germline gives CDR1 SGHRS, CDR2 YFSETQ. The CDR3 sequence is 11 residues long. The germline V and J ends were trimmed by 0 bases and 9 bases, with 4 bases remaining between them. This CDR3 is CASSLVGEQFF. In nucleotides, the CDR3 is TGCGCCAGCAGCTTGGTCGGTGAGCAGTTCTTC.

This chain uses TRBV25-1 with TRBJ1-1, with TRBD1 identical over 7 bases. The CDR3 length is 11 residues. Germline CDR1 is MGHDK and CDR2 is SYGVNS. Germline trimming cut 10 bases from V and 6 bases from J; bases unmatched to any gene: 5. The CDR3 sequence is CATIQGAEAFF. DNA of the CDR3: TGTGCCACCATCCAGGGGGCTGAAGCTTTCTTT.

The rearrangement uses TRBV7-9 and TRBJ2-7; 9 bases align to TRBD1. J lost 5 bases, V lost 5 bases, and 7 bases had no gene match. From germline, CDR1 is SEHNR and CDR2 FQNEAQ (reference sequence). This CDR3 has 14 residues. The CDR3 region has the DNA TGTGCCAGCAGCGGGGGGACAGGGTTGCACGAGCAGTACTTC. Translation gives CASSGGTGLHEQYF.

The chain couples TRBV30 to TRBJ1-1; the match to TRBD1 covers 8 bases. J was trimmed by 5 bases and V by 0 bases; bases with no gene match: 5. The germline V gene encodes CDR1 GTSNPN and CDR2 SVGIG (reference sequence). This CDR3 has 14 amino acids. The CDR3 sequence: CAWSVGTGRTEAFF. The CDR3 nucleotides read TGTGCCTGGAGTGTAGGGACAGGTCGGACTGAAGCTTTCTTT.

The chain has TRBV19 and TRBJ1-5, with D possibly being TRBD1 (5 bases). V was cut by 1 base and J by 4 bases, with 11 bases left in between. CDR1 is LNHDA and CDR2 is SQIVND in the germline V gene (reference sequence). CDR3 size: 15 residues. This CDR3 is CASSIGGGRNQPQHF. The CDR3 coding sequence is TGTGCCAGTAGTATAGGGGGGGGGAGGAATCAGCCCCAGCATTTT.

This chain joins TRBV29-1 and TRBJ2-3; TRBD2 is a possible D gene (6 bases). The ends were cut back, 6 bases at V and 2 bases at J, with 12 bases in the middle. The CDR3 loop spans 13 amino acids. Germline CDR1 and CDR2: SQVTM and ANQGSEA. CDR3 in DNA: TGCAGCGTGTACGGGGAGGCCACAGATACGCAGTATTTT. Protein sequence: CSVYGEATDTQYF.

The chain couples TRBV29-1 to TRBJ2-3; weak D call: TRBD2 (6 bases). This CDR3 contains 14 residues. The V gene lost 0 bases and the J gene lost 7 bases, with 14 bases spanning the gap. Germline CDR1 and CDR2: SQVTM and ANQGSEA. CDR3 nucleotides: TGCAGCGTTGAAGAGCGGGGATCAATTAATACGCAGTATTTT. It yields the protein CSVEERGSINTQYF.

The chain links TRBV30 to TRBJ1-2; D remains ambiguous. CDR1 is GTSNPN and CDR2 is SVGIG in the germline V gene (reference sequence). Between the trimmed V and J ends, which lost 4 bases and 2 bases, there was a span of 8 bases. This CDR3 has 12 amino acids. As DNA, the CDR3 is TGTGCCTGGACCCCGGGGAACTATGGCTACACCTTC. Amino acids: CAWTPGNYGYTF.

The CDR3 nucleotides read TGTGCCATCAGTCTACAGGGGAACACTGAAGCTTTCTTT. Protein product: CAISLQGNTEAFF. The V call is TRBV10-3, the J call TRBJ1-1; D is perhaps TRBD1 (6 bases). The V gene lost 5 bases and the J gene lost 1 base, with 8 bases spanning the gap. Germline values: CDR1 ENHRY, CDR2 SYGVKD. The CDR3 contains 13 residues.

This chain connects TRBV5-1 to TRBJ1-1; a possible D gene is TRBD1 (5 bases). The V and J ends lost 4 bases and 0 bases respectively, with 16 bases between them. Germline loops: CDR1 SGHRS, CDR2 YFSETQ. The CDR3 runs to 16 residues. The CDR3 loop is CASSPFDSDMNTEAFF. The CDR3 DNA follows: TGCGCCAGCAGCCCTTTCGACAGCGACATGAACACTGAAGCTTTCTTT.

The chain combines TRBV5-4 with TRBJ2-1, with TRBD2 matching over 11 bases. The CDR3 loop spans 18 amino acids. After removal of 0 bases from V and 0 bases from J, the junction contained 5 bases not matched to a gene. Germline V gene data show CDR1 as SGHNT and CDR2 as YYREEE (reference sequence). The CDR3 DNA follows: TGTGCCAGCAGCTTGGGACTAGCGGGGCACAGCTCCTACAATGAGCAGTTCTTC. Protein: CASSLGLAGHSSYNEQFF.

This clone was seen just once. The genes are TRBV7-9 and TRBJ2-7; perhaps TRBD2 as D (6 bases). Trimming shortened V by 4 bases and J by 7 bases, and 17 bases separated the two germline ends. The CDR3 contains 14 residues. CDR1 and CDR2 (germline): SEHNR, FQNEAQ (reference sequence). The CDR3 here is CASSSSAGWGEQYF. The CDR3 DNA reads TGTGCCAGCAGCTCTAGCGCTGGTTGGGGGGAGCAGTACTTC.

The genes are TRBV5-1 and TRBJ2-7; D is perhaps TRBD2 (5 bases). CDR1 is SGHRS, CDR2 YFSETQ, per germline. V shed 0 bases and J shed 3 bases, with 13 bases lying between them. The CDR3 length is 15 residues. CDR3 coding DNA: TGCGCCAGCAGCTTGGTGGCGGGTACCTACTACGAGCAGTACTTC. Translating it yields CASSLVAGTYYEQYF.